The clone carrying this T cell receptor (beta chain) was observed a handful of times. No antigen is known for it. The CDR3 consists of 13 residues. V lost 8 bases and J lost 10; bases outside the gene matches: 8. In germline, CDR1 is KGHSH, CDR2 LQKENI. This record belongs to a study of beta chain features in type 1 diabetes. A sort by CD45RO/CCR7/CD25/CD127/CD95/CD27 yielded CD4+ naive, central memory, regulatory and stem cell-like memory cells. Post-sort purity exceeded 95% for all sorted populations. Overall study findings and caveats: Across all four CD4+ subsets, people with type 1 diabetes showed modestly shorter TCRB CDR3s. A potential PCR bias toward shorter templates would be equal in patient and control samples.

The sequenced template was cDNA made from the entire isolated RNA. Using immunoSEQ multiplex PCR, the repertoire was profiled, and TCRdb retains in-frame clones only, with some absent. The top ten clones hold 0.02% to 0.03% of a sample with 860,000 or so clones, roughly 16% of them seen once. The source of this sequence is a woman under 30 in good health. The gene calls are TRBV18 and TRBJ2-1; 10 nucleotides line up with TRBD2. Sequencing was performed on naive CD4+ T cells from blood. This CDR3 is CASTQTTSGEQFF. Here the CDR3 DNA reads TGTGCCAGCACGCAGACGACTAGCGGGGAGCAGTTCTTC.